The rows below give T cell receptor beta chains drawn from one sample of a study of beta chain features in type 1 diabetes. The table came from immunoSEQ multiplex PCR; TCRdb's copy has only in-frame clones and leaves some out. The sample carries hundreds of thousands of clones, about 14% recorded once. The sequencing sample was made of naive CD4+ T cells from blood. All receptors derive from a man between 18 and 29 years old with type 1 diabetes. The CDR3 runs from the conserved cysteine through the conserved F or W. The D gene is left open where the match is weak. A row's size may be missing; if present it is once, few, many or a size class.

>TRBJ2-3|TRBV9|NA|NA
CASSGGGTSPRDTQYF
TGTGCCAGCAGCGGAGGGGGCACTAGCCCCAGAGATACGCAGTATTTT
>TRBJ1-4|TRBV6-6|few|NA
CASSLLGTENEKLFF
TGTGCCAGCAGTCTTCTCGGGACCGAGAATGAAAAACTGTTTTTT
>TRBJ2-2|TRBV7-2|NA|NA
CASSLAGPNTGELFF
TGTGCCAGCAGCTTAGCCGGTCCGAACACCGGGGAGCTGTTTTTT
>TRBJ1-5|TRBV7-9|NA|NA
CASSLGAGQPQHF
TGTGCCAGCAGCTTAGGGGCGGGTCAGCCCCAGCATTTT
>TRBJ1-1|TRBV12-5|NA|NA
CASAPDMNTEAFF
TGTGCTAGTGCCCCGGACATGAACACTGAAGCTTTCTTT
>TRBJ2-7|TRBV7-2|NA|NA
CASSTLRPNEQYF
TGTGCCAGCAGCACGCTTCGCCCCAACGAGCAGTACTTC
>TRBJ2-7|TRBV29-1|NA|TRBD1
CSVGGQWDYEQYF
TGCAGCGTTGGGGGACAGTGGGACTACGAGCAGTACTTC
>TRBJ2-2|TRBV29-1|NA|TRBD1
CSVGTVNTGELFF
TGCAGCGTCGGGACAGTAAACACCGGGGAGCTGTTTTTT
>TRBJ1-2|TRBV29-1|few|TRBD1
CSVGTGEYGYTF
TGCAGCGTTGGGACAGGGGAGTATGGCTACACCTTC
>TRBJ2-2|TRBV18|few|NA
CASSGGADTGELFF
TGTGCCAGCTCAGGAGGAGCGGACACCGGGGAGCTGTTTTTT
>TRBJ1-1|TRBV6-5|NA|NA
CASSYTRRAGTEAFF
TGTGCCAGCAGTTACACCCGAAGGGCGGGCACTGAAGCTTTCTTT
>TRBJ2-1|TRBV19|NA|NA
CASSFVRAEYNEQFF
TGTGCCAGTAGTTTCGTAAGGGCAGAATACAATGAGCAGTTCTTC
>TRBJ1-5|TRBV7-2|NA|NA
CASSPEMGNQPQHF
TGTGCCAGCAGTCCGGAGATGGGCAATCAGCCCCAGCATTTT
>TRBJ1-1|TRBV29-1|NA|NA
CSVGWSENTEAFF
TGCAGCGTGGGTTGGTCGGAGAACACTGAAGCTTTCTTT
>TRBJ1-3|TRBV18|few|NA
CASSPPGSSGNTIYF
TGTGCCAGCTCACCACCGGGGAGCTCTGGAAACACCATATATTTT
>TRBJ1-1|TRBV7-2|few|NA
CASSLEGKNTEAFF
TGTGCCAGCAGCTTGGAAGGCAAGAACACTGAAGCTTTCTTT
>TRBJ2-7|TRBV2|few|TRBD2
CARTLTLAGVSYEQYF
TGTGCCAGAACCCTCACACTAGCGGGAGTGTCCTACGAGCAGTACTTC
>TRBJ2-7|TRBV6-5|few|TRBD2
CASSYSLAGDYEQYF
TGTGCCAGCAGTTACTCCCTAGCGGGGGACTACGAGCAGTACTTC
>TRBJ2-1|TRBV7-2|NA|TRBD1
CAKGTGAYNEQFF
TGTGCCAAGGGGACAGGGGCCTACAATGAGCAGTTCTTC
>TRBJ2-7|TRBV9|few|TRBD2
CASSATGTSGSYEQYF
TGTGCCAGCAGCGCCACTGGGACTAGCGGCTCCTACGAGCAGTACTTC
>TRBJ2-7|TRBV2|NA|TRBD2
CASSLAGAPYEQYF
TGTGCCAGCAGTCTAGCGGGAGCTCCCTACGAGCAGTACTTC
>TRBJ2-7|TRBV29-1|NA|NA
CSVGEARYEQYF
TGCAGCGTTGGGGAGGCCCGATACGAGCAGTACTTC
>TRBJ2-3|TRBV28|once|TRBD2
CASSLSLAGAQRGTDTQYF
TGTGCCAGCAGTTTATCACTAGCGGGGGCCCAAAGGGGCACAGATACGCAGTATTTT
>TRBJ1-3|TRBV29-1|NA|NA
CSVEERVSGNTIYF
TGCAGCGTTGAAGAACGGGTATCTGGAAACACCATATATTTT
>TRBJ2-7|TRBV5-6|few|NA
CASSLLGEQYF
TGTGCCAGCAGCTTGCTCGGCGAGCAGTACTTC
>TRBJ2-7|TRBV5-1|NA|NA
CASSIHPEQGTYEQYF
TGCGCCAGCAGCATACATCCGGAACAGGGAACCTACGAGCAGTACTTC
>TRBJ1-2|TRBV10-3|NA|NA
CAISVGFYGYTF
TGTGCCATCAGTGTAGGGTTCTATGGCTACACCTTC
>TRBJ1-1|TRBV29-1|few|TRBD1
CSVAPPNDRVKWNTEAFF
TGCAGCGTTGCACCCCCTAATGACAGGGTAAAATGGAACACTGAAGCTTTCTTT
>TRBJ1-2|TRBV7-9|NA|TRBD1
CASRPTGLSGYTF
TGTGCCAGCAGGCCGACAGGGCTGAGCGGCTACACCTTC
>TRBJ2-7|TRBV6-5|NA|NA
CASGRDTNYEQYF
TGTGCCAGCGGTCGGGACACAAACTACGAGCAGTACTTC